Detailed here is one T cell receptor beta chain. These data come from a study of blood T cell repertoires in COVID-19. Looking at the study overall: T cells, B-cell-depleted T cells, or PBMCs supplied cDNA or gDNA.

The protocol was immunoSEQ multiplex PCR, while the TCRdb copy is restricted to in-frame clones and leaves out a portion. Of more than 200,000 clones listed, approximately 90% were seen once; the top ten hold about 6%. The CDR3 runs to 16 residues. The germline V gene has CDR1 MGHRA and CDR2 YSYEKL. V lost 6 bases to trimming and J lost 2 bases; unmatched junction nucleotides: 6. Living in roughly 23 US areas, the participants were between 18 and 89 years of age. The sample was PBMCs or T cells enriched from blood (not recorded which). This rearrangement joins TRBV4-1 to TRBJ2-1; 11 nucleotides align to TRBD1. The receptor was derived from a woman aged 30 to 39 with acute COVID-19. CDR3 sequence: CASRIRDRGTYNEQFF. DNA for the CDR3: TGCGCCAGCAGAATCCGGGACAGGGGGACCTACAATGAGCAGTTCTTC.